These T cell receptor beta chains were read from a single sample in a study of blood T cell repertoires in COVID-19. The data were produced by immunoSEQ multiplex PCR, yet TCRdb's version contains in-frame clones alone and is incomplete. The repertoire holds under 250,000 clones, with about 82% as singletons. The sequencing input was peripheral blood. The receptors shown here come from a woman older than 75 with COVID-19, enrolled during active disease. The CDR3 runs from the conserved cysteine through the conserved F or W. Fields, in order: D gene, J gene, clone size, V gene, CDR3 DNA, CDR3 protein. The D gene is left open where the match is weak. The size field is filled for only some rows; it gives once, few, many or a size class.

D: NA
J: TRBJ1-1
size: few
V: TRBV28
DNA: TGTGCCAGCAGTTCCCAAATGGCGGAGACGGCTGAAGCTTTCTTT
CDR3: CASSSQMAETAEAFF

D: TRBD1
J: TRBJ1-1
size: NA
V: TRBV27
DNA: TGTGCCAGCAGTTTATCGAGATACAGGGGAAACACTGAAGCTTTCTTT
CDR3: CASSLSRYRGNTEAFF

D: NA
J: TRBJ2-5
size: NA
V: TRBV7-9
DNA: TGTGCCAGCAGCTTAGCTTCGGTCCAAGAGACCCAGTACTTC
CDR3: CASSLASVQETQYF

D: TRBD1
J: TRBJ1-5
size: NA
V: TRBV2
DNA: TGTGCCAGCAGTAGGGGACAGGGGAGGCAGCCCCAGCATTTT
CDR3: CASSRGQGRQPQHF

D: TRBD1
J: TRBJ1-5
size: NA
V: TRBV19
DNA: TGTGCCAGTAGGACAGGGGGGCAGCCCCAGCATTTT
CDR3: CASRTGGQPQHF

D: NA
J: TRBJ2-1
size: once
V: TRBV15
DNA: TGTGCCACCAGCAGAGATCCAGGGGATGAGCAGTTCTTC
CDR3: CATSRDPGDEQFF

D: NA
J: TRBJ1-1
size: NA
V: TRBV30
DNA: TGTGCCTGGAGTAGAAGGACTCCTGAAGCTTTCTTT
CDR3: CAWSRRTPEAFF

D: NA
J: TRBJ1-5
size: NA
V: TRBV10-3
DNA: TGTGCCATCAGTGCAAGGGGCCCAAGCAATCAGCCCCAGCATTTT
CDR3: CAISARGPSNQPQHF

D: NA
J: TRBJ2-7
size: NA
V: TRBV2
DNA: TGTGCCAGCGGGGGGGACAACGAGCAGTACTTC
CDR3: CASGGDNEQYF

D: NA
J: TRBJ1-6
size: NA
V: TRBV30
DNA: TGTGCCTGGAACGGACTCCAAGAATCACCCCTCCACTTT
CDR3: CAWNGLQESPLHF

D: NA
J: TRBJ1-3
size: NA
V: TRBV9
DNA: TGTGCCAGCAGTCCCGCTGGGGCATTTGGAAACACCATATATTTT
CDR3: CASSPAGAFGNTIYF

D: NA
J: TRBJ2-2
size: NA
V: TRBV19
DNA: TGTGCCAGTAGAGTAGACAGGACTCCCACCGGGGAGCTGTTTTTT
CDR3: CASRVDRTPTGELFF

D: TRBD2
J: TRBJ2-1
size: NA
V: TRBV15
DNA: TGTGCCACCAGCAGAGATCTGACTAGCGGGGGTTACAATGAGCAGTTCTTC
CDR3: CATSRDLTSGGYNEQFF

D: NA
J: TRBJ1-1
size: once
V: TRBV7-2
DNA: TGTGCCAGCAACACCGACAGTTTGAACACTGAAGCTTTCTTT
CDR3: CASNTDSLNTEAFF

D: NA
J: TRBJ1-1
size: NA
V: TRBV28
DNA: TGTGCCGCGCACAGCACACTGAACACTGAAGCTTTCTTT
CDR3: CAAHSTLNTEAFF

D: TRBD1
J: TRBJ2-5
size: NA
V: TRBV7-8
DNA: TGTGCCAGCAGCCCTTGGACAGGGGTGGAGACCCAGTACTTC
CDR3: CASSPWTGVETQYF

D: TRBD2
J: TRBJ2-5
size: NA
V: TRBV7-9
DNA: TGTGCCAGCAGCTTAGCTCGGGGGGTCAATCAAGAGACCCAGTACTTC
CDR3: CASSLARGVNQETQYF

D: TRBD1
J: TRBJ1-2
size: NA
V: TRBV6-1
DNA: TGTGCCAGCAGTGAAAGTACAGGGGTCTGGTATGGCTACACCTTC
CDR3: CASSESTGVWYGYTF

D: TRBD1
J: TRBJ1-5
size: NA
V: TRBV3-1/TRBV3-2
DNA: TGTGCCAGCAGCCATGGGACAGGCGATCAGCCCCAGCATTTT
CDR3: CASSHGTGDQPQHF

D: TRBD1
J: TRBJ2-7
size: NA
V: TRBV11-1
DNA: TGTGCCAGCAGCCAACCGGGACAGGGTACCGAGCAGTACTTC
CDR3: CASSQPGQGTEQYF

D: NA
J: TRBJ1-1
size: NA
V: TRBV6-4
DNA: TGTGCCAGCAGGACGACAGGGAACACTGAAGCTTTCTTT
CDR3: CASRTTGNTEAFF

D: NA
J: TRBJ2-1
size: NA
V: TRBV7-3
DNA: TGTGCCAGCAGCTTACCGAAGCGGGAGCAGTTCTTC
CDR3: CASSLPKREQFF

D: NA
J: TRBJ2-2
size: NA
V: TRBV10-3
DNA: TGTGCCATCAGTGGTCAGGGGGGAAACACCGGGGAGCTGTTTTTT
CDR3: CAISGQGGNTGELFF

D: NA
J: TRBJ2-3
size: NA
V: TRBV11-2
DNA: TGTGCCAGCAGCTTCAGGGGCAGGACAGATACGCAGTATTTT
CDR3: CASSFRGRTDTQYF

D: TRBD1
J: TRBJ2-7
size: NA
V: TRBV7-9
DNA: TGTGCCAGCAGCATGGGACAGATTTACGAGCAGTACTTC
CDR3: CASSMGQIYEQYF

D: TRBD1
J: TRBJ1-6
size: NA
V: TRBV6-6
DNA: TGTGCCAGCCAGGACAGGGCAAGTAATTCACCCCTCCACTTT
CDR3: CASQDRASNSPLHF

D: NA
J: TRBJ1-5
size: once
V: TRBV7-9
DNA: TGTGCCAGCAGCCCCCAGTCGGGGCCCCAGCATTTT
CDR3: CASSPQSGPQHF

D: TRBD1
J: TRBJ2-5
size: NA
V: TRBV18
DNA: TGTGCCAGCTCAGCCGGGACAGGGCAGACCCAGTACTTC
CDR3: CASSAGTGQTQYF

D: NA
J: TRBJ1-4
size: NA
V: TRBV5-6
DNA: TGTGCCAGCAGCTTACAACGGGTGAATGAAAAACTGTTTTTT
CDR3: CASSLQRVNEKLFF

D: NA
J: TRBJ1-5
size: NA
V: TRBV6-5
DNA: TGTGCCAGCAGGCCCAGGGGATCCCAGCCCCAGCATTTT
CDR3: CASRPRGSQPQHF

D: NA
J: TRBJ2-7
size: NA
V: TRBV18
DNA: TGTGCCAGCTCACCAGGGGGCGTTTACGAGCAGTACTTC
CDR3: CASSPGGVYEQYF

D: TRBD1
J: TRBJ1-2
size: NA
V: TRBV5-1
DNA: TGCGCCAGCAGCCCGGACAGGGGCATTGGCTACACCTTC
CDR3: CASSPDRGIGYTF

D: TRBD1
J: TRBJ1-6
size: NA
V: TRBV30
DNA: TGTGCCTGGAGTGGCCGACTTAACCGGGACAGGGAATATAATTCACCCCTCCACTTT
CDR3: CAWSGRLNRDREYNSPLHF

D: TRBD1
J: TRBJ1-5
size: few
V: TRBV30
DNA: TGTGCCTGGAGCGTTTCAGGGGGAAGCAATCAGCCCCAGCATTTT
CDR3: CAWSVSGGSNQPQHF

D: NA
J: TRBJ2-1
size: NA
V: TRBV5-4
DNA: TGTGCCAGCAGCTTGGACCAGGGAGGTAGGAATGAGCAGTTCTTC
CDR3: CASSLDQGGRNEQFF

D: TRBD2
J: TRBJ2-5
size: NA
V: TRBV2
DNA: TGTGCCAGCAGTCTAACCTCTCGACTAGCGGGGGAGACCCAGTACTTC
CDR3: CASSLTSRLAGETQYF

D: NA
J: TRBJ1-1
size: NA
V: TRBV30
DNA: TGTGCCTGGAGGTTTGACAGCCTGAACACTGAAGCTTTCTTT
CDR3: CAWRFDSLNTEAFF

D: TRBD1
J: TRBJ1-2
size: NA
V: TRBV19
DNA: TGTGCCAGTAACCTGGACAGGGGGCAGAGGCATGGCTACACCTTC
CDR3: CASNLDRGQRHGYTF

D: TRBD2
J: TRBJ2-5
size: once
V: TRBV4-1
DNA: TGCGCCAGCAGCTTCACTAGCGGGGGGGCCAAGACCCAGTACTTC
CDR3: CASSFTSGGAKTQYF

D: TRBD1
J: TRBJ2-6
size: NA
V: TRBV2
DNA: TGTGCCAGCAGTGCCGGGACAGGGAGGGCTGGGGCCAACGTCCTGACTTTC
CDR3: CASSAGTGRAGANVLTF

D: NA
J: TRBJ1-5
size: once
V: TRBV7-2
DNA: TGTGCCAGCAGTCAGGGGCCCTATCAGCCCCAGCATTTT
CDR3: CASSQGPYQPQHF

D: NA
J: TRBJ1-6
size: NA
V: TRBV11-1
DNA: TGTGCCAGCAGCTCCCGGACAGTTTATAATTCACCCCTCCACTTT
CDR3: CASSSRTVYNSPLHF

D: NA
J: TRBJ1-1
size: NA
V: TRBV3-1/TRBV3-2
DNA: TGTGCCAGCAGCCAAAAGGGAGGGGCTGAAGCTTTCTTT
CDR3: CASSQKGGAEAFF

D: NA
J: TRBJ1-4
size: NA
V: TRBV3-1/TRBV3-2
DNA: TGTGCCAGCAGCCAAGACAGGGGCCGAACTAATGAAAAACTGTTTTTT
CDR3: CASSQDRGRTNEKLFF

D: TRBD1
J: TRBJ1-4
size: NA
V: TRBV19
DNA: TGTGCCAGTAGTACGGGACAGGGTCATGAAAAACTGTTTTTT
CDR3: CASSTGQGHEKLFF

D: NA
J: TRBJ1-6
size: NA
V: TRBV5-1
DNA: TGCGCCAGCAGCTCGTCAGGGGTCTCACCCCTCCACTTT
CDR3: CASSSSGVSPLHF

D: TRBD1
J: TRBJ1-1
size: NA
V: TRBV18
DNA: TGTGCCAGCTCACCCCAAGGGACAGGGGAAGCTTTCTTT
CDR3: CASSPQGTGEAFF